This T cell receptor (beta chain) was retrieved from a study of T-cell memory formation after mild COVID-19 (dated by TCRdb to about 2021). For the study in its entirety: Most TCR sequence clusters were specific to one of the two donors. In a couple of donors, T-cell clones that expanded and contracted after mild COVID-19 were tracked by sequencing TCRalpha and TCRbeta repertoires over time. The cohort was made up of two young adult volunteers, one female and one male, who were previously healthy. Points the paper makes about the study in general: Some responding clones were detected in pre-infection memory, suggesting pre-existing cross-reactive memory T cells joined the SARS-CoV-2 response. Balanced CD4/CD8 phenotypes were observed for clones contracting from day 15 to 85, whereas a bias towards CD4+ was observed for a second wave of clones expanding from day 15 to 37. The study covered only a couple of mild cases, and larger cohorts including severe cases with pre-infection samples were considered necessary. Contracting CD4+ clones appeared mostly in the CM and EM memory subsets, whereas CD8+ clones were enriched in EMRA. SARS-CoV-2 specificity of the second-wave clones peaking on day 37 was not confirmed.

Including the terminal cysteine and phenylalanine, the CDR3 comprises 15 residues. Only the CDR3 part of the read is kept: 45 bases, read in frame from the first base. V ends up 1 base short and J 3 bases short, with an unmatched junction base count of 7. In the germline V gene, CDR1 corresponds to SQVTM and CDR2 to ANQGSEA. Concerning this clonotype: No antigen is known for it. No base-level quality is on record; no much larger clone is a single base apart.

Ficoll-Paque density gradient centrifugation was the method used to isolate PBMCs. This sample was sequenced with an Illumina NovaSeq 6000. TCRalpha and TCRbeta cDNA libraries were constructed by 5'RACE with constant-segment primers, with sample barcodes and unique molecular identifiers being introduced. Trizol reagent was used to extract RNA from every sample. The libraries were amplified in two PCR steps, and the second step added a second sample barcode and Illumina TruSeq adapters. Libraries were sequenced on an Illumina NovaSeq with 2 x 150 bp paired-end reads. The paper's data handling went like this. With migec v1.2.7, reads were demultiplexed and then collapsed into UMI-guided consensus sequences. Using mixcr v2.1.11, the UMI consensuses were aligned to TRA and TRB V and J templates and assembled into clonotypes. Clonotypes were classified as expanded or contracted when called significant by both edgeR and NoisET, with noise models trained on biological replicates. For edgeR calls, the thresholds were a false discovery rate-adjusted p below 0.01 and a log2 fold-change of 1. As an exploratory analysis of dynamics, max-normalized trajectories of the 1000 most abundant clonotypes were examined by PCA with hierarchical clustering. Each responding clone was given a CD4 or CD8 phenotype based on the CD4+ and CD8+ repertoires, which had been sequenced separately. Using fastp at Q25 and MiXCR, TCRdb reprocessed the public reads and kept productive beta chains. All rows with the same CDR3 protein become a single entry with the most common DNA and genes. TCRdb, rather than the study authors, made the V and J calls. For this sample the table gives 190,000 or so distinct CDR3 sequences, of which about a fifth were detected only once. The ten largest make up approximately 22% of the sample.

Sequencing input: PBMCs or a T cell subset sorted from them (not recorded which). The sequence joins TRBV29-1 to TRBJ2-7; 9 bases in between match TRBD1. The source is an adult woman who had mild COVID-19 (a few samples of this study predate the infection). The sample titles of this study are shuffled in the database, so cell type and time point are left out; the donor was told from shared clones. The base sequence is TGCAGCGTTGAAGGGATTTGGACAGGGGTCTACGAGCAGTACTTC. Its protein is CSVEGIWTGVYEQYF.